These T cell receptor beta chains were read from a single sample in a study of T cells in Graves' hyperthyroidism and ophthalmopathy. In TCRdb, the multiplex PCR reads were re-called with MiXCR into one record per CDR3 protein. The data contain roughly 280,000 distinct CDR3 sequences, approximately 20% of them seen just once; the ten biggest clones take up around two thirds. Sample: blood. These receptors originate from a young man with Graves' ophthalmopathy. The CDR3 runs from the conserved cysteine through the conserved F or W. Each record gives: V gene, J gene, clone size, D gene, CDR3 DNA, CDR3 protein. D genes are given only for firm matches. Size tells how often a clone was seen (once, few, many) or the class of an expanded clone, and some rows leave it out.

TRBV2	TRBJ2-2	few	TRBD2	TGTGCCAGCAGACCGGGAGGATCTACCGGGGAGCTGTTTTTT	CASRPGGSTGELFF
TRBV15	TRBJ2-3	-	-	TGTGCCACCAGCAGAGGGGAACACTCCACAGATACGCAGTATTTT	CATSRGEHSTDTQYF
TRBV5-1	TRBJ1-5	few	-	TGCGCCAGCAGCTTGTCAGGTGCCCGTAATCAGCCCCAGCATTTT	CASSLSGARNQPQHF
TRBV28	TRBJ1-6	-	-	TGTGCCAGCAGTTTCATGGGAGGTTGGGATTCACCCCTCCACTTT	CASSFMGGWDSPLHF
TRBV2	TRBJ2-1	few	-	TGTGCCAGCACTGAGTCGCGGGGGACAAATGAGCAGTTCTTC	CASTESRGTNEQFF
TRBV30	TRBJ2-1	-	TRBD2	TGTGCCTGGGCTAGCGGGAACTCCTACAATGAGCAGTTCTTC	CAWASGNSYNEQFF
TRBV12-3/TRBV12-4	TRBJ1-4	-	-	TGTGCCAGCAGTACAAGTAACCGACACTCTAATGAAAAACTGTTTTTT	CASSTSNRHSNEKLFF
TRBV3-1	TRBJ2-2	few	-	TGTGCCAGCAGCCACGGGGCCAACACCGGGGAGCTGTTTTTT	CASSHGANTGELFF
TRBV28	TRBJ2-3	-	-	TGTGCCAGCAGCTGGAGGGCCGAGACAGATACGCAGTATTTT	CASSWRAETDTQYF
TRBV28	TRBJ1-2	many	-	TGTGCCAGCAGTTCAGCGGCCCCAAGGGGCTACACCTTC	CASSSAAPRGYTF